The 32 T cell receptor beta chains below all came from one sample that was sequenced in a study of blood T cell repertoires in COVID-19. Clones were sequenced by immunoSEQ multiplex PCR, and TCRdb holds only the in-frame ones, with some missing. Among more than 90,000 clones, roughly four fifths were seen once, and the ten largest hold around 4%. The sample consisted of peripheral blood. These receptors originate from a man between 60 and 75 years old with acute or convalescent COVID-19.

This clone was observed once. This chain joins TRBV5-1 and TRBJ1-2, with no clear D. V lost 7 bases to trimming and J lost 4 bases, with 14 bases between them. CDR3 length: 13 amino acids. Germline V gene lookup returns CDR1 SGHRS and CDR2 YFSETQ. The CDR3 here is CASEGGTGYGYTF. The CDR3 DNA reads TGCGCCAGCGAAGGAGGTACGGGCTATGGCTACACCTTC.

The J gene is TRBJ1-2, the V gene TRBV10-2, with D hard to call. The CDR3 is 13 residues long. V was pared by 5 bases and J by 7 bases, with 14 bases between. The germline V gene has CDR1 WSHSY and CDR2 SAAADI. CDR3 protein: CASSPGRSSGYTF. The DNA of the CDR3 is TGCGCCAGCAGTCCCGGCAGGTCGAGTGGCTACACCTTC.

V gene TRBV13 combines with J gene TRBJ2-1, with a possible D match to TRBD1 (5 bases). CDR1 is PRHDT, CDR2 FYEKMQ, per germline (reference sequence). CDR3 length equals 13 residues. V lost 2 bases, J lost 10 bases, and 12 bases lay in between. The CDR3 sequence: CASSLQGLSEQFF. CDR3 DNA: TGTGCCAGCAGCTTACAGGGTTTAAGCGAGCAGTTCTTC.

The chain couples TRBV10-1 to TRBJ2-1; 9 bases line up with TRBD2. This CDR3 contains 14 residues. V shed 4 bases and J 8 bases; nucleotides not matched to a gene: 6. The V gene's germline CDR1 is WNHNN and CDR2 SYGVQD (reference sequence). DNA of the CDR3: TGCGCCAGCAGTGCGGCTAGCGGGACCTATGAGCAGTTCTTC. It yields the protein CASSAASGTYEQFF.

The chain combines TRBV7-2 with TRBJ1-1, with 8 bases lining up with TRBD1. V trimming: 4 bases; J trimming: 0 bases; junction bases outside the gene matches: 10. Germline V CDR1 and CDR2: SGHTA, FQGNSA. The CDR3 runs 17 residues. The CDR3: CASSSTGTGHMNTEAFF. DNA of the CDR3: TGTGCCAGCAGCTCCACGGGGACAGGTCATATGAACACTGAAGCTTTCTTT.

The rearrangement links TRBV5-1 to TRBJ2-1, with 8 bases that match TRBD2. V trimming: 0 bases; J trimming: 5 bases; junction bases outside the gene matches: 4. The V gene's germline CDR1 is SGHRS and CDR2 YFSETQ. This CDR3 has 15 residues. CDR3 loop: CASSLEAGGNNEQFF. The CDR3 region has the DNA TGCGCCAGCAGCTTGGAGGCGGGGGGTAACAATGAGCAGTTCTTC. The full variable domain, with the rest looked up from reference TRBV5-1 and TRBJ2-1, is KAGVTQTPRYLIKTRGQQVTLSCSPISGHRSVSWYQQTPGQGLQFLFEYFSETQRNKGNFPGRFSGRQFSNSRSEMNVSTLELGDSALYLCASSLEAGGNNEQFFGPGTRLTVL.

The chain links TRBV19 to TRBJ1-1, with D perhaps TRBD1 (6 bases). V lost 7 bases and J lost 1, with 31 bases in between. This CDR3 is built from 20 residues. Germline CDR1 LNHDA, CDR2 SQIVND (reference sequence). The CDR3 sequence: CASKAWRSGTTNPGNTEAFF. The CDR3 DNA is TGTGCCAGTAAAGCCTGGAGGTCCGGGACAACCAACCCGGGGAACACTGAAGCTTTCTTT.

The chain uses TRBV2 and TRBJ2-1; the match to TRBD1 covers 8 bases. Germline trimming cut 3 bases from V and 0 bases from J; bases unmatched to any gene: 1. Germline values: CDR1 SNHLY, CDR2 FYNNEI. There are 15 residues in the CDR3. The CDR3: CASSDRGRSYNEQFF. The CDR3 bases are TGTGCCAGCAGTGACAGGGGGCGCTCCTACAATGAGCAGTTCTTC.

V and J are TRBV6-5 and TRBJ1-3; a possible D gene is TRBD1 (6 bases). The V gene lost 7 bases and the J gene lost 2 bases, with 12 bases spanning the gap. The CDR3 sequence is 14 residues long. Germline CDR1 is MNHEY and CDR2 is SVGAGI. The CDR3 sequence is CASITGSPGNTIYF. CDR3 bases: TGTGCCAGCATTACAGGGTCCCCTGGAAACACCATATATTTT.

The CDR3 DNA reads TGTGCCATCCTAGCGGGCGGTACCGGGGAGCTGTTTTTT. Protein: CAILAGGTGELFF. V is TRBV10-3 and J is TRBJ2-2; 8 nucleotides agree with TRBD2. The germline V gene encodes CDR1 ENHRY and CDR2 SYGVKD. CDR3 length equals 13 residues. V shed 8 bases and J 5 bases; nucleotides not matched to a gene: 4.

A few counts support this clone. The V call is TRBV28, the J call TRBJ1-2, with TRBD1 matching over 7 bases. From germline, CDR1 is MDHEN and CDR2 SYDVKM. V was pared by 5 bases and J by 8 bases, with 2 bases of the junction left unmatched. The CDR3 is 11 residues long. In nucleotides, the CDR3 is TGTGCCAGCAGTCCACAGGGGGGCTACACCTTC. Protein product: CASSPQGGYTF.

V gene TRBV30 combines with J gene TRBJ1-3; no clear D. There are 13 residues in the CDR3. Per germline, CDR1 GTSNPN and CDR2 SVGIG (reference sequence). Between the trimmed V and J ends, which lost 1 base and 0 bases, there was a span of 4 bases. The CDR3 DNA reads as TGTGCCTGGAGTGGGAGCTCTGGAAACACCATATATTTT. Its protein is CAWSGSSGNTIYF.

This clone was recorded a few times. The chain carries TRBV11-2 and TRBJ2-3; possibly TRBD1 for D (6 bases). The V and J ends lost 6 bases and 7 bases respectively, with 23 bases between them. Germline V gene lookup returns CDR1 SGHAT and CDR2 FQNNGV. This CDR3 has 16 amino acids. As DNA, the CDR3 is TGTGCCAGCAGTTGGGGTGAGGGACAACATCCCTATACGCAGTATTTT. Protein product: CASSWGEGQHPYTQYF.

V usage is TRBV11-3 and J usage is TRBJ2-5, with D perhaps TRBD2 (6 bases). The length of the CDR3 is 13 residues. Germline V lookup: CDR1 SGHNT, CDR2 YENEEA. Trimming removed 7 bases from V and 4 bases from J, with 13 bases in between. The CDR3 reads CASNRRDRETQYF. CDR3 DNA: TGTGCCAGCAATAGGAGGGATCGAGAGACCCAGTACTTC.

This clone has just a few counts. V gene TRBV6-5 combines with J gene TRBJ1-3, with 9 bases identical to TRBD1. Germline V gene sequence: CDR1 MNHEY, CDR2 SVGAGI. J lost 4 bases, V lost 4 bases, and 5 bases had no gene match. The CDR3 is 15 residues long. The CDR3 region is CASSSPGTGGNTIYF. DNA for the CDR3: TGTGCCAGCAGTTCACCGGGGACAGGGGGAAACACCATATATTTT.

The V gene is TRBV19, the J gene TRBJ1-3, with 8 bases that match TRBD1. The germline V gene has CDR1 LNHDA and CDR2 SQIVND (reference sequence). The V gene end was trimmed by 5 bases and the J gene end by 2 bases; junction bases not matched to a gene: 11. CDR3 size: 17 residues. The chain's CDR3 is CASSDRGAGPPGNTIYF. The DNA of the CDR3 is TGTGCCAGTAGTGACAGGGGCGCAGGGCCTCCTGGAAACACCATATATTTT.

This chain uses TRBV3-1 (or the pseudogene TRBV3-2) with TRBJ1-1; 9 bases are shared with TRBD1. V dropped 5 bases and J dropped 9; count of bases not matched to a gene: 7. CDR1 is LGHDT, CDR2 YNNKEL, per germline (reference sequence). CDR3 length: 13 amino acids. The CDR3 DNA reads as TGTGCCAGCAGCGGACAGGGGAATTTGAAAGCTTTCTTT. Its protein product is CASSGQGNLKAFF.

The V and J genes are TRBV5-5 and TRBJ2-3; TRBD2 matches at 10 bases. Unmatched junction bases numbered 8, after V lost 4 bases and J lost 3 bases. The length of the CDR3 is 16 residues. The germline gives CDR1 SGHKS, CDR2 YYEKEE (reference sequence). This CDR3 reads CASSLGSGRATDTQYF. The CDR3 nucleotides are TGTGCCAGCAGCCTCGGGAGCGGGAGGGCGACAGATACGCAGTATTTT.

The CDR3 loop reads CASSIARGELFF. CDR3 in DNA: TGTGCCAGTAGTATAGCTAGGGGCGAGCTGTTTTTT. The rearrangement links TRBV19 to TRBJ2-2, with D perhaps TRBD1 (5 bases). V lost 1 base and J 11 bases, leaving 8 bases between the germline ends. The CDR3 is 12 amino acids. The germline V gene encodes CDR1 LNHDA and CDR2 SQIVND (reference sequence).

The rearrangement uses TRBV11-2 and TRBJ1-1; 8 bases line up with TRBD1. In germline, CDR1 is SGHAT, CDR2 FQNNGV. The CDR3 is made up of 14 amino acids. V was pared by 5 bases and J by 0 bases, with 2 bases of the junction left unmatched. CDR3 nucleotides: TGTGCCAGCAGCCGGACAGGGATGAACACTGAAGCTTTCTTT. As protein: CASSRTGMNTEAFF.

This clone was picked up one time. The gene calls are TRBV9 and TRBJ2-3; TRBD2 might be the D (5 bases). The length of the CDR3 is 14 residues. Trimming took 2 bases from V and 2 from J, leaving 9 bases between them. Germline lookup yields CDR1 SGDLS and CDR2 YYNGEE. CDR3 sequence (DNA): TGTGCCAGCAGCGTCGACTACTCCACAGATACGCAGTATTTT. It encodes CASSVDYSTDTQYF.

V is TRBV3-1 (or the pseudogene TRBV3-2) and J is TRBJ1-3; D might be TRBD1 (6 bases). V lost 4 bases and J lost 3, with 10 bases in between. The CDR3 has 14 residues. From germline, CDR1 is LGHDT and CDR2 YNNKEL (reference sequence). The CDR3 sequence is CASSPYRDGNTIYF. The CDR3 DNA is TGTGCCAGCAGCCCCTACAGGGATGGAAACACCATATATTTT.

This chain links TRBV4-2 with TRBJ1-4; possibly TRBD1 for D (5 bases). Germline CDR1 and CDR2: LGHNA and YNFKEQ. Trimming took 5 bases from V and 5 from J, leaving 12 bases between them. The CDR3 totals 14 residues. The DNA of the CDR3 is TGTGCCAGCAGCTATCGCGCAGGGAATGAAAAACTGTTTTTT. Encoded protein: CASSYRAGNEKLFF.

The V gene is TRBV13, the J gene TRBJ2-7; a possible D gene is TRBD2 (6 bases). CDR1 and CDR2 from the germline V gene are PRHDT and FYEKMQ (reference sequence). The CDR3 covers 11 residues. Trimming removed 5 bases at V and 6 bases at J, with 8 bases between. The chain's CDR3 is CASSQAGEQYF. CDR3 nucleotides: TGTGCCAGCAGCCAAGCGGGCGAGCAGTACTTC.

V gene TRBV7-9 combines with J gene TRBJ1-3, with 8 bases identical to TRBD1. Germline CDR1 and CDR2: SEHNR and FQNEAQ (reference sequence). This CDR3 is built from 16 residues. After removal of 1 base from V and 1 base from J, the junction contained 3 bases not matched to a gene. The CDR3 sequence: CASSLDRGRSGNTIYF. DNA for the CDR3: TGTGCCAGCAGCTTAGACAGGGGGAGGTCTGGAAACACCATATATTTT. The complete variable domain, with remaining parts taken from reference TRBV7-9 and TRBJ1-3, reads DTGVSQNPRHKITKRGQNVTFRCDPISEHNRLYWYRQTLGQGPEFLTYFQNEAQLEKSRLLSDRFSAERPKGSFSTLEIQRTEQGDSAMYLCASSLDRGRSGNTIYFGEGSWLTVV.

The chain has TRBV5-6 and TRBJ1-1; D remains unclear. There are 14 residues in the CDR3. CDR1 and CDR2 (germline): SGHDT, YYEEEE. Trimming removed 0 bases at V and 4 bases at J, with 10 bases between. The CDR3 coding sequence is TGTGCCAGCAGCTTGGGAGGTCGGGGCACTGAAGCTTTCTTT. Amino acid sequence: CASSLGGRGTEAFF.

This chain links TRBV5-1 with TRBJ1-2, with a possible D match to TRBD1 (6 bases). Trimming cost V 0 bases and J 6 bases, with 9 bases left between them. CDR1 SGHRS and CDR2 YFSETQ come from the germline V gene. This CDR3 comprises 13 residues. CDR3 in amino acids: CASSLVPGDGYTF. The CDR3 DNA reads TGCGCCAGCAGCTTGGTGCCAGGGGATGGCTACACCTTC.

The table lists this clone with a count of one. This chain connects TRBV4-1 to TRBJ1-1; 7 bases are shared with TRBD1. The V segment lost 3 bases and the J segment 4 bases; nucleotides outside the gene matches: 8. Germline loops: CDR1 MGHRA, CDR2 YSYEKL. The CDR3 has 15 residues. CDR3 protein: CASSQQQGIGTEAFF. The CDR3 DNA reads as TGCGCCAGCAGCCAGCAACAGGGGATAGGCACTGAAGCTTTCTTT.

The chain uses TRBV30 and TRBJ1-5, with D unresolved. The CDR3 is made up of 13 amino acids. The germline V and J ends were trimmed by 4 bases and 0 bases, with 7 bases remaining between them. From germline, CDR1 is GTSNPN and CDR2 SVGIG (reference sequence). The CDR3 bases are TGTGCCTGGAACCAGGATAGCAATCAGCCCCAGCATTTT. It translates to CAWNQDSNQPQHF.

The chain is built from TRBV2 and TRBJ2-3; D might be TRBD2 (6 bases). Between the trimmed V and J ends, which lost 9 bases and 7 bases, there was a span of 20 bases. Germline V gene data show CDR1 as SNHLY and CDR2 as FYNNEI. This CDR3 is 14 amino acids long. The CDR3 DNA sequence: TGTGCCAGTAAGGGGTTGGGGGGTAGGAATACGCAGTATTTT. Translated, it gives CASKGLGGRNTQYF.

The genes are TRBV27 and TRBJ2-7, with 11 bases aligning to TRBD2. The CDR3 extends over 19 amino acids. The ends lost 7 bases at V and 6 bases at J; junction bases unmatched: 23. Germline values: CDR1 MNHEY, CDR2 SMNVEV (reference sequence). CDR3 bases: TGTGCCAGCACCCCGGGGGGTAGCGGGAGGGCGGAGGGGAGCTGCGAGCAGTACGTC. Its protein is CASTPGGSGRAEGSCEQYV.

The rearrangement links TRBV7-2 to TRBJ2-7; 9 nucleotides agree with TRBD1. After removal of 3 bases from V and 6 bases from J, the junction contained 6 bases not matched to a gene. This CDR3 comprises 14 residues. The germline V gene has CDR1 SGHTA and CDR2 FQGNSA. The CDR3 region has the DNA TGTGCCAGCAGCTTGGGACAGGGTAACGGCGAGCAGTACTTC. The encoded protein is CASSLGQGNGEQYF. Supplemented by reference TRBV7-2 and TRBJ2-7, the full variable domain reads GAGVSQSPSNKVTEKGKDVELRCDPISGHTALYWYRQSLGQGLEFLIYFQGNSAPDKSGLPSDRFSAERTGGSVSTLTIQRTQQEDSAVYLCASSLGQGNGEQYFGPGTRLTVT.